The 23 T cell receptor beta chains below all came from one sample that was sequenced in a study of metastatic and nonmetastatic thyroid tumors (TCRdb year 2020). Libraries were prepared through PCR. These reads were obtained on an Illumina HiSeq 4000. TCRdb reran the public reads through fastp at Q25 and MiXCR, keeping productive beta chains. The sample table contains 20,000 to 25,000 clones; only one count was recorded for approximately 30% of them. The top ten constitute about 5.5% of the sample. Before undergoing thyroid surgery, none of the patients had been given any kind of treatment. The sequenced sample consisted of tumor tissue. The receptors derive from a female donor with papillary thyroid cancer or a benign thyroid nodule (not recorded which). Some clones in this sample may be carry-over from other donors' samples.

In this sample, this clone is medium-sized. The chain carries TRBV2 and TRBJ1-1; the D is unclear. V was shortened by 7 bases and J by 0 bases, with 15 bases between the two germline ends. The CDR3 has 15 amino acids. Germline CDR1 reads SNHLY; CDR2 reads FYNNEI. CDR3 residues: CASTNGEGVNTEAFF. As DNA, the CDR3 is TGTGCCAGCACCAACGGGGAGGGCGTGAACACTGAAGCTTTCTTT.

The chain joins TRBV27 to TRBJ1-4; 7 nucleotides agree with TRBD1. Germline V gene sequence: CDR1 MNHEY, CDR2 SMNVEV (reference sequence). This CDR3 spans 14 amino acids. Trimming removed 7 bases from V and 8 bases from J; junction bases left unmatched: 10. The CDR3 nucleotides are TGTGCCAGCATACCTACAGGGGTCCACGAAAAACTGTTTTTT. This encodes CASIPTGVHEKLFF.

The CDR3 is CAISQNLGLTVIHEQYF. Written as DNA, the CDR3 is TGTGCCATCAGTCAAAACCTGGGACTCACCGTTATCCACGAGCAGTACTTC. The chain employs TRBV10-3 and TRBJ2-7; possible D gene TRBD2, 6 bases. V was cut by 5 bases and J by 5 bases, with 25 bases left in between. This CDR3 region has 17 residues. Germline V gives CDR1 ENHRY, CDR2 SYGVKD.

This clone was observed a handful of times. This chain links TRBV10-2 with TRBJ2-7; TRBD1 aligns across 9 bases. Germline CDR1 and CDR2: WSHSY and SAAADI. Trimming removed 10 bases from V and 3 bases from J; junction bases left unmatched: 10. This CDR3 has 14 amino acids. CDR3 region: CATRPGQGLYEQYV. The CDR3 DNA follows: TGCGCCACCCGCCCGGGACAGGGTCTCTACGAGCAGTACGTC.

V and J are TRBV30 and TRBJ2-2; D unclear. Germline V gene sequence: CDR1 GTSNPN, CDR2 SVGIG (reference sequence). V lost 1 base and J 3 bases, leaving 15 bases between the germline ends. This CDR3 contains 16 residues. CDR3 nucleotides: TGTGCCTGGAGTGCGCCCCTTGGACGGCACACCGGGGAGCTGTTTTTT. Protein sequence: CAWSAPLGRHTGELFF.

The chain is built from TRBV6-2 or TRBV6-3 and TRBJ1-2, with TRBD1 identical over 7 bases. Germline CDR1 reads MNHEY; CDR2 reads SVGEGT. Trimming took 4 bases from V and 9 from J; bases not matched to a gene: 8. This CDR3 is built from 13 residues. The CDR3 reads CASSSYRGHCYTF. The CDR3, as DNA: TGTGCCAGCAGTTCCTACAGGGGACATTGCTACACCTTC.

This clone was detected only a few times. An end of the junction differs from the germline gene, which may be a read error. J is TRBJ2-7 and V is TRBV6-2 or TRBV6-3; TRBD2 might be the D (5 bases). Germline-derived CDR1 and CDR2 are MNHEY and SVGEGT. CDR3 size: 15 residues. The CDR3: CASSLGSQRSYEHYF. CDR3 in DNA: TGTGCCAGCAGCTTGGGGAGTCAGAGGTCCTACGAGCATTACTTC.

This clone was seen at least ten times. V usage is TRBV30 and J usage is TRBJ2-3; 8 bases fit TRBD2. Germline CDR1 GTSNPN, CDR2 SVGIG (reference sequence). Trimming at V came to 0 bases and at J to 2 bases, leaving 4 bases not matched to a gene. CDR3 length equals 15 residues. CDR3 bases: TGTGCCTGGAGTGTCGGCGGGGGGATCACAGATACGCAGTATTTT. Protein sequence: CAWSVGGGITDTQYF.

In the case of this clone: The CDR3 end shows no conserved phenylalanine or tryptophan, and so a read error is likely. The CDR3 protein is CASSHGMNTEAFS. In DNA, the CDR3 is TGTGCCAGCAGCCATGGGATGAACACTGAAGCTTTCTCT. The gene calls are TRBV7-3 and TRBJ1-1; unclear D gene. CDR1 SGHTA and CDR2 FQGTGA come from the germline V gene. The CDR3 is 13 amino acids. V was shortened by 5 bases and J by 0 bases, with 7 bases between the two germline ends.

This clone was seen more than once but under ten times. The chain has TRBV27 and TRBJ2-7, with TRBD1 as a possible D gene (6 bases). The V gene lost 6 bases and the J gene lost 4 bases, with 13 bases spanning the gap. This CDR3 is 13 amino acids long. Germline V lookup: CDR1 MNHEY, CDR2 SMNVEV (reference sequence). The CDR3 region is CASSQGTPYEQYF. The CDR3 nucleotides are TGTGCCAGCAGCCAGGGGACACCTTACGAGCAGTACTTC.

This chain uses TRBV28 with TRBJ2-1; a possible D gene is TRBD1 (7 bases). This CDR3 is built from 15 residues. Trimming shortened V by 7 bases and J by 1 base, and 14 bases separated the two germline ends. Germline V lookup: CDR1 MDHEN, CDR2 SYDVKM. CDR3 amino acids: CASIPGGSSYNEQFF. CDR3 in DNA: TGTGCCAGCATCCCAGGGGGGTCTTCCTACAATGAGCAGTTCTTC.

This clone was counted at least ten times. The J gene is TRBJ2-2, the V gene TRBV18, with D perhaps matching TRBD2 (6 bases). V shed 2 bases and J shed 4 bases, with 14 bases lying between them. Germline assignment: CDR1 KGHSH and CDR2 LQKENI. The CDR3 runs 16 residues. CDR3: CASSPDHLATTGELFF. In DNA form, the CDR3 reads TGTGCCAGCTCACCAGATCATCTAGCGACCACCGGGGAGCTGTTTTTT.

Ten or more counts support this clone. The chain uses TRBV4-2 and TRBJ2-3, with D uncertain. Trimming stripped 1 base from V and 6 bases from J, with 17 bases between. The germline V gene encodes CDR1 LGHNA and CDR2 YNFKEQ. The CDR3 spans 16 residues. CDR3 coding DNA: TGTGCCAGCAGCCAAGGGCTGGGCCAGGCCGCCGATACGCAGTATTTT. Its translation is CASSQGLGQAADTQYF.

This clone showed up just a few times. The CDR3 sequence: CASSYNTVGELFF. Here the CDR3 DNA reads TGTGCCAGCAGTTATAACACCGTCGGGGAGCTGTTTTTT. The chain recombines TRBV27 with TRBJ2-2; no reliable D call. The CDR3 is 13 residues long. Trimming cost V 4 bases and J 7 bases, with 10 bases left between them. Germline V gene sequence: CDR1 MNHEY, CDR2 SMNVEV (reference sequence).

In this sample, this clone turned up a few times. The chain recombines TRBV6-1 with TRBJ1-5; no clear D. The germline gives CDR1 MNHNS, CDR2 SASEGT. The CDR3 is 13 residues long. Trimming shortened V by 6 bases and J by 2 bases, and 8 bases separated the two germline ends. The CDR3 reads CASSRTGNQPQHF. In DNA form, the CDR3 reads TGTGCCAGCAGCCGAACAGGCAATCAGCCCCAGCATTTT.

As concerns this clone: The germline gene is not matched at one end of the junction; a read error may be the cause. The CDR3 DNA sequence: TGTGCCAGCAGCCCGACAGGCTCAGGGGCCAACGTCCTTACTTTC. As protein: CASSPTGSGANVLTF. The gene calls are TRBV11-1 and TRBJ2-6; possible D gene TRBD1, 6 bases. Germline CDR1 is SGHAT and CDR2 is FQDESV (reference sequence). The CDR3 contains 15 residues. Together with reference TRBV11-1 and TRBJ2-6, the CDR3 gives the full variable domain: EAEVAQSPRYKITEKSQAVAFWCDPISGHATLYWYRQILGQGPELLVQFQDESVVDDSQLPKDRFSAERLKGVDSTLKIQPAELGDSAMYLCASSPTGSGANVLTFGAGSRLTVL.

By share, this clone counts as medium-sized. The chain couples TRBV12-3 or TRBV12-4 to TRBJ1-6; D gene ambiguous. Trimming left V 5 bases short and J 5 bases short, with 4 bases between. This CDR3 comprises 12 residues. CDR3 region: CASSLNNSPLHF. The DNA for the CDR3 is TGTGCCAGCAGTCTCAATAATTCACCCCTCCACTTT.

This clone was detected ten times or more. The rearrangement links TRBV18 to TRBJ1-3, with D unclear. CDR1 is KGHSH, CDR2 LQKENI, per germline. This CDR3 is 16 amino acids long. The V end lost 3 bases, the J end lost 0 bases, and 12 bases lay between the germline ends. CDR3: CASSPFRENSGNTIYF. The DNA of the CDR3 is TGTGCCAGCTCACCTTTCCGGGAGAACTCTGGAAACACCATATATTTT.

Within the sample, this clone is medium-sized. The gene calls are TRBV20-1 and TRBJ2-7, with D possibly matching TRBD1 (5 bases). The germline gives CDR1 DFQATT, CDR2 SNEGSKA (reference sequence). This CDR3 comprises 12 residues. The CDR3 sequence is CSPGNTNYEQYF. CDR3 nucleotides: TGCAGCCCAGGGAACACTAACTACGAGCAGTACTTC.

Here the CDR3 reads CASAGTALFYFYTF. CDR3 DNA sequence: TGTGCCAGTGCCGGGACAGCCTTGTTCTATTTCTACACCTTC. The chain couples TRBV19 to TRBJ1-2, with TRBD1 matching 7 bases. CDR1 is LNHDA, CDR2 SQIVND, per germline (reference sequence). V was pared by 8 bases and J by 10 bases, with 16 bases of the junction left unmatched. The CDR3 is 14 amino acids.

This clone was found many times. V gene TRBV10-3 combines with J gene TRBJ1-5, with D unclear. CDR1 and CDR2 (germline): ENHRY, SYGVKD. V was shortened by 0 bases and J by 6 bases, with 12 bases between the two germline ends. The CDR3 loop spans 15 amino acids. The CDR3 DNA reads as TGTGCCATCAGTGAGTCCTCAGGTGGCAGTCAGCCCCAGCATTTT. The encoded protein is CAISESSGGSQPQHF.

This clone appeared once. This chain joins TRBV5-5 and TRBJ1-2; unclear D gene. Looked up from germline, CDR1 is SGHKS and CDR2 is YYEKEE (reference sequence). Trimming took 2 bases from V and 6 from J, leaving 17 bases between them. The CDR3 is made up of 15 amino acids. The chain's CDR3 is CASSFQGRLSDGYTF. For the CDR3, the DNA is TGTGCCAGCAGCTTCCAAGGGCGACTGAGTGATGGCTACACCTTC.

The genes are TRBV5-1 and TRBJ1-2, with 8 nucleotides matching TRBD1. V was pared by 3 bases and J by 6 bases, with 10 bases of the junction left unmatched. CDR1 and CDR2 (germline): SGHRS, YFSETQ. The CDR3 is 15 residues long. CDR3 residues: CASSSRTGKGHGYTF. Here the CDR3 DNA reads TGCGCCAGCAGCTCTAGGACAGGGAAAGGGCATGGCTACACCTTC. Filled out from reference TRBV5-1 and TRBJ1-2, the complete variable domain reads KAGVTQTPRYLIKTRGQQVTLSCSPISGHRSVSWYQQTPGQGLQFLFEYFSETQRNKGNFPGRFSGRQFSNSRSEMNVSTLELGDSALYLCASSSRTGKGHGYTFGSGTRLTVV.